This T cell receptor beta chain was found in a study of OX40 agonist ivuxolimab in advanced cancers. Assay used: immunoSEQ multiplex PCR; TCRdb lists only in-frame clones, some missing. This table holds tens of thousands of clones, roughly 90% found once. Broader study findings: Partly responding patients at 0.1-3.0 mg/kg showed some of the smallest clonal expansion. What antigens the expanded peripheral T cells recognized was never established.

Comment on this clone: Its antigen is undetermined.

Between the trimmed V and J ends, which lost 1 base and 5 bases, there was a span of 12 bases. Germline V gives CDR1 SEHNR, CDR2 FQNEAQ (reference sequence). The CDR3 is 14 residues long. The sequence derives from an adult with an advanced solid tumor such as melanoma, head and neck, liver or kidney cancer. The sequencing here drew on CD4+ or CD8+ T cells sorted from blood, taken in a trial of the OX40 agonist ivuxolimab. The chain carries TRBV7-9 and TRBJ2-7; D may be TRBD1 (5 bases). The CDR3 loop is CASSLVVQGHEQYF. Here the CDR3 DNA reads TGTGCCAGCAGCTTAGTCGTGCAGGGTCACGAGCAGTACTTC.